This TCR beta chain is from a study of blood T cell repertoires in COVID-19. As for the study in general: COVID-19 samples collected from the United States, Italy and Spain covered acute and convalescent phases. T cells, B-cell-depleted T cells, or PBMCs supplied cDNA or gDNA.

Germline V gene lookup returns CDR1 SNHLY and CDR2 FYNNEI. V was shortened by 7 bases and J by 0 bases, with 19 bases between the two germline ends. The CDR3 covers 17 residues. This clone has a handful of counts. Some clones are missing from TCRdb's copy, which holds only in-frame ones; the method was immunoSEQ multiplex PCR. The table includes some 150,000 clones, about nine tenths detected once. Material for sequencing was peripheral blood. The TCR sequence derives from a human donor in a cohort sampled during active COVID-19. The rearrangement uses TRBV2 and TRBJ1-3; D is perhaps TRBD1 (5 bases). The CDR3 DNA sequence: TGTGCCAGCAAAGGAAACCGGACACCTCGCTCTGGAAACACCATATATTTT. Encoded protein: CASKGNRTPRSGNTIYF.